Below are 2 T cell receptor beta chains sequenced from a single sample in a study of blood T cell repertoires in COVID-19. Data came from immunoSEQ multiplex PCR; TCRdb stores just in-frame clones and leaves some out. This sample has 140,000 to 150,000 clones, with 80% to 90% found just once. Sequencing was performed on peripheral blood. These receptor sequences come from a human donor with acute or convalescent COVID-19. The donor label of this sample is uncertain.

The gene calls are TRBV29-1 and TRBJ1-1, with D maybe TRBD1 (6 bases). Trimming removed 8 bases from V and 5 bases from J, with 18 bases in between. The CDR3 is 13 residues long. CDR1 is SQVTM, CDR2 ANQGSEA, per germline. The CDR3 bases are TGCAGCTCCGGGGGGGCCTTGCGAACTGAAGCTTTCTTT. It encodes CSSGGALRTEAFF.

The genes are TRBV5-8 and TRBJ1-5; D remains unclear. V lost 3 bases and J lost 4, with 8 bases in between. Per the germline V gene, CDR1 is SGHTS and CDR2 is YDEGEE. The CDR3 is made up of 13 amino acids. This CDR3 is CASSWTGNQPQHF. CDR3 DNA: TGTGCCAGCAGCTGGACGGGGAATCAGCCCCAGCATTTT.